This TCR beta chain was retrieved from a study of breast tumors, draining lymph nodes, adjacent tissues. Axillary draining lymph nodes of breast cancer patients supplied the node samples. MiXCR, run by TCRdb on the multiplex PCR reads, gives a single entry per CDR3 protein. Among 150,000 to 200,000 distinct CDR3 sequences listed, 33% were seen once. A note on this clonotype: What it binds is not known.

Study conclusions and caveats: Tumor TCR diversity was below lymph nodes but above nontumor tissue.

V shed 4 bases, J shed 7 bases, and the junction held 4 bases outside the gene matches. The germline CDR1 and CDR2 sequences are SGHDT and YYEEEE. The CDR3 covers 13 residues. This TCR came from a female donor with breast cancer. Some clones in this sample may be carry-over from other donors' samples. The sequencing input was axillary lymph node tissue. The chain combines TRBV5-6 with TRBJ2-5, with 10 bases fitting TRBD1. CDR3 in DNA: TGTGCCAGCAGCCTAGGACAGGGGGGGACCCAGTACTTC. Its translation is CASSLGQGGTQYF. The whole variable domain, filled in from reference TRBV5-6 and TRBJ2-5, reads DAGVTQSPTHLIKTRGQQVTLRCSPKSGHDTVSWYQQALGQGPQFIFQYYEEEERQRGNFPDRFSGHQFPNYSSELNVNALLLGDSALYLCASSLGQGGTQYFGPGTRLLVL.